The rows below give T cell receptor beta chains drawn from one sample of a study of cytotoxic CD8 clonotypes in ibrutinib-treated CLL. The protocol was immunoSEQ multiplex PCR, while the TCRdb copy is restricted to in-frame clones and leaves out a portion. The data show 200,000 to 250,000 clones, about 75% seen once. Sequencing used PBMCs, obtained after 12 months of ibrutinib treatment. The origin of the receptors is a human donor with chronic lymphocytic leukemia. CDR3s leave out the opening cysteine and the closing phenylalanine or tryptophan.

J gene	V gene	CDR3 protein
TRBJ2-2	TRBV19	ASTRDLARFAGELF
TRBJ2-7	TRBV7-7	ASSLAGGAAYEQY
TRBJ1-2	TRBV27	ASSFWTGGQDGYT
TRBJ1-1	TRBV4-2	ASSHTGRLANTEAF
TRBJ1-4	TRBV5-1	ASSSLGDGNEKLF
TRBJ2-2	TRBV9	ASSVGLTTRGELF
TRBJ1-1	TRBV4-3	ASSQQGALNTEAF
TRBJ1-3	TRBV2	ASSLRGWGNTIY
TRBJ2-5	TRBV27	ASSLEKIAGGLRAETQY
TRBJ2-7	TRBV9	ASSAATTYEQY
TRBJ2-7	TRBV9	ASSVGYSGSPYEQY
TRBJ1-1	TRBV5-1	ASSILQGARPEAF
TRBJ1-2	TRBV30	AWSGGTRTYGYT
TRBJ2-7	TRBV7-9	ASMAAGGYEQY
TRBJ2-1	TRBV5-6	ASSLVLSSYNEQF
TRBJ1-5	TRBV6-1	ASRQGLYSNQPQH
TRBJ2-7	TRBV7-2	ASSLAPGLAGEQY
TRBJ1-2	TRBV7-9	ASSEGQGAST
TRBJ1-4	TRBV2	ASSEGLRNVELF
TRBJ1-1	TRBV4-3	ASSQDIGVTTEAF
TRBJ2-3	TRBV5-1	ASSLAPPNGGTDTQY
TRBJ1-1	TRBV7-6	ASSLDGRENTEAF
TRBJ2-6	TRBV28	ASSSQGSGANVLT
TRBJ2-1	TRBV5-1	ASSGGNNGVNEQF
TRBJ1-4	TRBV7-9	ASSIQGALEKLF
TRBJ1-4	TRBV6-5	ASSNQGFTNEKLF
TRBJ1-1	TRBV11-3	ASSPSTGGDTEAF
TRBJ2-1	TRBV20-1	SGAGDEQF
TRBJ1-5	TRBV6-5	ATGTSMAGNQPQH
TRBJ1-1	TRBV20-1	SARDDREAF
TRBJ1-4	TRBV9	ASSVEGGVGEKLF
TRBJ1-2	TRBV28	ASNIRQYGYT
TRBJ1-3	TRBV11-2	ASSLGGSGNTIY
TRBJ2-5	TRBV7-2	ASSGRGSETQY
TRBJ2-2	TRBV10-2	ASSDRQGARTGELF
TRBJ1-2	TRBV4-2	ASSPRGETDGYT
TRBJ1-2	TRBV7-2	ASSPRTGANYGYT
TRBJ2-2	TRBV5-1	ASSATGTANTGELF
TRBJ2-7	TRBV9	ASSEGGGQTEQY
TRBJ1-1	TRBV6-1	ASSERPGGEAF
TRBJ2-7	TRBV5-1	ASSFTGTSGRRY
TRBJ1-6	TRBV2	ASTGQTRSPLH
TRBJ2-7	TRBV6-1	ASSEGQAYEQY
TRBJ1-5	TRBV7-3	ASSPDRNQPQH
TRBJ2-7	TRBV5-1	ASSRDGAYEQY
TRBJ2-3	TRBV28	ASSPGLAGKVGAQY
TRBJ1-5	TRBV6-5	ASSYDGGNQPQH
TRBJ2-7	TRBV11-2	ASSLGIQGYEQY
TRBJ2-7	TRBV7-2	ASSLGSSGHYEQY
TRBJ2-5	TRBV27	ASKDLAGGKGETQY
TRBJ1-1	TRBV6-5	ASSYGTKWGTEAF
TRBJ1-3	TRBV11-1	ASSQGTGNTIY
TRBJ1-4	TRBV5-4	ASSLNREEKLF